These T cell receptor beta chains were read from a single sample in a study of control samples from healthy donors and cancer patients. The method was immunoSEQ multiplex PCR; TCRdb's version includes in-frame clones alone and lacks a portion of them. The table has around 150,000 clones, 94% seen once. Sequencing was carried out using PBMCs. These receptors came from a man aged 55 to 70 with colorectal cancer. Each CDR3 is given with its conserved first and last residue. The D gene is left open where the match is weak. Size values are once, few and many counts, or a class for expanded clones, and some rows have none.

>.|TRBV19|.|TRBJ1-5
CASSIAVGNQPQHF
TGTGCCAGTAGTATAGCCGTGGGCAATCAGCCCCAGCATTTT
>.|TRBV29-1|.|TRBJ2-2
CSVDRGGAGELFF
TGCAGCGTTGACAGGGGGGGAGCCGGGGAGCTGTTTTTT
>TRBD1|TRBV5-4|once|TRBJ2-6
CASSWGGQGVSGANVLTF
TGTGCCAGCAGCTGGGGTGGACAGGGTGTTTCTGGGGCCAACGTCCTGACTTTC
>.|TRBV11-2|.|TRBJ2-7
CASSTPGGTVYF
TGTGCCAGCAGCACCCCTGGGGGGACGGTGTACTTC
>.|TRBV18|.|TRBJ1-1
CASSPPGRESAEAFF
TGTGCCAGCTCACCACCGGGGCGGGAGTCGGCTGAAGCTTTCTTT
>.|TRBV20-1|.|TRBJ2-1
CSASTLRGGLIFNEQFF
TGCAGTGCTAGTACCCTAAGGGGGGGGCTGATTTTCAATGAGCAGTTCTTC
>.|TRBV19|.|TRBJ1-1
CASSGLVGGTEAFF
TGTGCCAGTAGCGGCCTGGTGGGAGGCACTGAAGCTTTCTTT
>.|TRBV13|.|TRBJ2-7
CASSLGGSYEQYF
TGTGCCAGCAGCTTAGGCGGGTCCTACGAGCAGTACTTC
>.|TRBV25-1|.|TRBJ1-6
CASSEWGISPLHF
TGTGCCAGCAGTGAATGGGGCATATCACCCCTCCACTTT
>TRBD1|TRBV2|once|TRBJ2-5
CASSEMGQGAETQYF
TGTGCCAGCAGTGAAATGGGACAGGGAGCAGAGACCCAGTACTTC
>.|TRBV19|.|TRBJ1-6
CASSMVRGESPLHF
TGTGCCAGTAGTATGGTCAGGGGTGAGTCACCCCTCCACTTT
>.|TRBV20-1|.|TRBJ1-1
CSAKKNTEAFF
TGCAGTGCTAAAAAGAACACTGAAGCTTTCTTT
>.|TRBV4-3|.|TRBJ1-3
CASSQEWAGNTIYF
TGCGCCAGCAGCCAAGAATGGGCTGGAAACACCATATATTTT
>.|TRBV19|.|TRBJ1-1
CASNGRGEGNTEAFF
TGTGCCAGTAACGGCAGGGGAGAGGGAAACACTGAAGCTTTCTTT
>TRBD2|TRBV4-3|.|TRBJ2-1
CASSRTSGHYSYNEQFF
TGCGCCAGCAGCCGGACTAGCGGGCACTACTCCTACAATGAGCAGTTCTTC
>.|TRBV7-9|.|TRBJ1-5
CASSIGQSNQPQHF
TGTGCCAGCAGCATTGGTCAGAGCAATCAGCCCCAGCATTTT
>TRBD2|TRBV2|.|TRBJ2-5
CASRLAPQETQYF
TGTGCCAGCAGACTAGCGCCTCAAGAGACCCAGTACTTC